These 2 T cell receptor beta chains were sequenced from one sample in a study of regulatory T cells in long-lasting Graves disease. For TCR beta, libraries came from iRepertoire HTBI primers and Arm-PCR of CDR3 regions. TCRdb ran MiXCR on the multiplex PCR reads and lists one entry per CDR3 protein. The sample lists 650,000 to 850,000 distinct CDR3 sequences, about 30% occurring once. The time point denotes: persistent/refractory GD, antithyroid drugs over 5 years with positive TRAb. Construction of the TCR library relied on RNA isolated from PBMCs. The material sequenced was peripheral blood mononuclear cells (PBMCs), taken when the disease was refractory, from a patient treated with antithyroid drugs. The receptors here all came from a female donor with Graves disease.

In its sample, this clonotype was seen a few times. The chain is built from TRBV11-2 and TRBJ1-1, with 10 bases that match TRBD1. The CDR3 is 17 amino acids. Germline V lookup: CDR1 SGHAT, CDR2 FQNNGV. V lost 6 bases to trimming and J lost 0 bases; unmatched junction nucleotides: 10. DNA for the CDR3: TGTGCCAGCAGTCGGGACAGGGGACGCCCCCTGAACACTGAAGCTTTCTTT. Translation: CASSRDRGRPLNTEAFF.

Many counts were recorded for this clonotype. V gene TRBV27 combines with J gene TRBJ1-2; 8 nucleotides match TRBD1. Looked up from germline, CDR1 is MNHEY and CDR2 is SMNVEV (reference sequence). The junction had 8 bases not matched to a gene; V was cut back by 4 bases and J by 7 bases. The CDR3 length is 14 residues. The CDR3 DNA follows: TGTGCCAGCAGTTCTCTCGGACAGGGTGGTGGCTACACCTTC. This sequence encodes CASSSLGQGGGYTF.